The 27 T cell receptor beta chains given below trace back to one sample, sequenced in a study of beta chain features in type 1 diabetes. What was sequenced were expressed TCRB transcripts, since all of the isolated RNA had been reverse transcribed. Only in-frame clones appear in the TCRdb table, and some are missing; sequencing was by immunoSEQ multiplex PCR. This sample carries about 350,000 clones, around 19% of them seen once, and the ten largest clones take 0.035% to 0.055%. Material for sequencing was naive CD4+ T cells from blood. The receptors were sampled from a young woman in good health.

The chain employs TRBV30 and TRBJ1-1, with D possibly TRBD1 on 5 matching bases. The CDR3 totals 13 residues. The germline V gene encodes CDR1 GTSNPN and CDR2 SVGIG (reference sequence). Trimming took off 3 bases at V and 3 bases at J, with 11 bases between the two ends. This CDR3 reads CAWSRGGDTEAFF. The CDR3 nucleotides read TGTGCCTGGAGCCGGGGGGGGGACACTGAAGCTTTCTTT.

This sequence joins TRBV30 and TRBJ1-2; D call uncertain. CDR1 and CDR2 (germline): GTSNPN, SVGIG (reference sequence). The CDR3 consists of 12 residues. V was shortened by 2 bases and J by 4 bases, with 8 bases between the two germline ends. The CDR3 loop reads CAWSPQFYGYTF. The CDR3 DNA sequence: TGTGCCTGGAGTCCACAATTCTATGGCTACACCTTC.

In this sample, this clone turned up a few times. The chain joins TRBV5-1 to TRBJ1-5; 10 nucleotides agree with TRBD1. Germline V gene lookup returns CDR1 SGHRS and CDR2 YFSETQ. This CDR3 is 15 amino acids long. V lost 6 bases to trimming and J lost 6 bases; unmatched junction nucleotides: 9. The CDR3 DNA follows: TGCGCCAGCACCCTGACAGGGGGCAACGGTCAGCCCCAGCATTTT. It yields the protein CASTLTGGNGQPQHF.

The J gene is TRBJ1-2, the V gene TRBV15; a possible D gene is TRBD1 (5 bases). Germline lookup yields CDR1 LNHNV and CDR2 YYDKDF (reference sequence). Trimming cost V 0 bases and J 4 bases, with 9 bases left between them. The CDR3 sequence is 14 residues long. The CDR3 is CATSRDRGIYGYTF. CDR3 DNA: TGTGCCACCAGCAGAGATCGGGGGATCTATGGCTACACCTTC. Together with reference TRBV15 and TRBJ1-2, the CDR3 gives the full variable domain: DAMVIQNPRYQVTQFGKPVTLSCSQTLNHNVMYWYQQKSSQAPKLLFHYYDKDFNNEADTPDNFQSRRPNTSFCFLDIRSPGLGDTAMYLCATSRDRGIYGYTFGSGTRLTVV.

The chain recombines TRBV7-2 with TRBJ2-3; TRBD2 agrees at 13 bases. Germline V CDR1 and CDR2: SGHTA, FQGNSA. This CDR3 spans 17 amino acids. V shed 1 base and J 4 bases; nucleotides not matched to a gene: 5. The CDR3 DNA follows: TGTGCCAGCAGCTTAGGGACTAGCGGGAGATGGGCAGATACGCAGTATTTT. This encodes CASSLGTSGRWADTQYF.

This clone was detected only a few times. CDR3 in DNA: TGTGCCAGCAGCCCCGGGGGGGGGAGCCAAGAGACCCAGTACTTC. Amino acids: CASSPGGGSQETQYF. The chain links TRBV7-9 to TRBJ2-5; 8 bases line up with TRBD2. The CDR3 is 15 residues long. V shed 5 bases, J shed 1 base, and the junction held 6 bases outside the gene matches. Germline assignment: CDR1 SEHNR and CDR2 FQNEAQ (reference sequence).

This clone was seen only a few times. The CDR3 sequence is CASSGREETQYF. Written as DNA, the CDR3 is TGTGCCAGCTCGGGCAGGGAAGAGACCCAGTACTTC. This chain uses TRBV18 with TRBJ2-5; TRBD1 might be the D (5 bases). Germline values: CDR1 KGHSH, CDR2 LQKENI. The CDR3 contains 12 residues. V lost 6 bases, J lost 3 bases, and 8 bases lay in between.

This clone was observed a few times. V and J are TRBV2 and TRBJ2-7; D remains ambiguous. The CDR3 runs to 13 residues. V shed 1 base and J shed 3 bases, with 7 bases lying between them. Germline V gene data show CDR1 as SNHLY and CDR2 as FYNNEI. The CDR3 DNA reads as TGTGCCAGCAGTGAAGACCTATTCTACGAGCAGTACTTC. Translating gives CASSEDLFYEQYF.

The sample holds a few counts of this clone. The chain joins TRBV7-9 to TRBJ2-5; 7 nucleotides line up with TRBD2. Looked up from germline, CDR1 is SEHNR and CDR2 is FQNEAQ (reference sequence). J lost 1 base, V lost 4 bases, and 3 bases had no gene match. The CDR3 extends over 14 amino acids. CDR3 protein: CASSSGLTQETQYF. The DNA for the CDR3 is TGTGCCAGCAGCTCGGGACTAACCCAAGAGACCCAGTACTTC.

This chain links TRBV27 with TRBJ2-1, with a tentative D call TRBD1 (6 bases). Trimming shortened V by 6 bases and J by 6 bases, and 15 bases separated the two germline ends. This CDR3 has 14 residues. From germline, CDR1 is MNHEY and CDR2 SMNVEV (reference sequence). This CDR3 reads CASRPDRGGNEQFF. The CDR3 DNA follows: TGTGCCAGCAGACCGGACAGAGGGGGCAATGAGCAGTTCTTC.

The chain uses TRBV4-2 and TRBJ1-2; no firm D call. V was clipped by 4 bases and J by 12 bases, with 15 bases between them. Per the germline V gene, CDR1 is LGHNA and CDR2 is YNFKEQ. The CDR3 runs 12 residues. The CDR3 loop reads CASSLGVGANTF. The CDR3 bases are TGTGCCAGCAGCCTTGGGGTGGGAGCTAACACCTTC.

This chain links TRBV30 with TRBJ2-3; TRBD2 agrees at 8 bases. In germline, CDR1 is GTSNPN, CDR2 SVGIG (reference sequence). This CDR3 comprises 14 residues. The ends lost 7 bases at V and 6 bases at J; junction bases unmatched: 12. As DNA, the CDR3 is TGTGCCTCCCGACGGGGCGGGGGGTCCGATACGCAGTATTTT. Translation gives CASRRGGGSDTQYF.

This clone was found a few times. The V call is TRBV6-5, the J call TRBJ2-6, with D unclear. V dropped 2 bases and J dropped 2 bases, with 10 bases sitting between them. Germline V lookup: CDR1 MNHEY, CDR2 SVGAGI. CDR3 length: 16 amino acids. The chain's CDR3 is CASSYASQTGANVLTF. CDR3 sequence (DNA): TGTGCCAGCAGTTACGCTTCGCAGACTGGGGCCAACGTCCTGACTTTC.

This sequence joins TRBV30 and TRBJ1-3; D is unclear. Germline V gene lookup returns CDR1 GTSNPN and CDR2 SVGIG (reference sequence). This CDR3 is built from 11 residues. Trimming removed 7 bases at V and 4 bases at J, with 8 bases between. The DNA of the CDR3 is TGTGCCTTGCGGGGAGGAAACACCATATATTTT. Translated, it gives CALRGGNTIYF. Full variable domain (remainder filled in from reference TRBV30 and TRBJ1-3): SQTIHQWPATLVQPVGSPLSLECTVEGTSNPNLYWYRQAAGRGLQLLFYSVGIGQISSEVPQNLSASRPQDRQFILSSKKLLLSDSGFYLCALRGGNTIYFGEGSWLTVV.

The chain joins TRBV5-1 to TRBJ2-7; D is uncertain. V gave up 0 bases and J gave up 4 bases, with 11 bases separating them. The CDR3 contains 14 residues. Germline CDR1 reads SGHRS; CDR2 reads YFSETQ. The CDR3 here is CASSLDRFRYEQYF. CDR3 sequence (DNA): TGCGCCAGCAGCTTGGATCGCTTCAGGTACGAGCAGTACTTC.

This clone was seen a handful of times. The rearrangement links TRBV25-1 to TRBJ2-3, with D unclear. The CDR3 extends over 14 amino acids. The V end lost 5 bases, the J end lost 5 bases, and 14 bases lay between the germline ends. Germline V gives CDR1 MGHDK, CDR2 SYGVNS. CDR3: CASSLLSPRDTQYF. The CDR3 DNA follows: TGTGCCAGCAGTCTCCTATCCCCAAGAGATACGCAGTATTTT.

The chain joins TRBV30 to TRBJ1-5; 9 bases align to TRBD1. Trimming removed 1 base from V and 8 bases from J; junction bases left unmatched: 6. The germline gives CDR1 GTSNPN, CDR2 SVGIG (reference sequence). The CDR3 covers 14 residues. CDR3 loop: CAWSEGQGREPQHF. CDR3 bases: TGTGCCTGGAGTGAGGGACAGGGAAGGGAGCCCCAGCATTTT.

This clone has only a few counts. The chain employs TRBV5-1 and TRBJ1-5; weak D call: TRBD1 (6 bases). The germline CDR1 and CDR2 sequences are SGHRS and YFSETQ. V was trimmed by 4 bases and J by 9 bases, leaving 17 bases between them. There are 14 residues in the CDR3. CDR3 in DNA: TGCGCCAGCAGCCCTACCCCGGACAGAGGGCCCCAGCATTTT. Protein sequence: CASSPTPDRGPQHF.

The rearrangement joins TRBV9 to TRBJ2-5; 8 bases are a match to TRBD2. V trimming: 3 bases; J trimming: 5 bases; junction bases outside the gene matches: 9. Germline CDR1 is SGDLS and CDR2 is YYNGEE. The length of the CDR3 is 15 residues. The CDR3 nucleotides read TGTGCCAGCAGCGCCCAAGCGGGAGTGGATGAGACCCAGTACTTC. Translating gives CASSAQAGVDETQYF.

This clone has a handful of counts. This rearrangement joins TRBV28 to TRBJ1-1; 10 bases map to TRBD1. The J segment lost 3 bases and the V segment lost 4 bases, leaving 2 bases of the junction unmatched. The CDR3 spans 14 residues. Per the germline V gene, CDR1 is MDHEN and CDR2 is SYDVKM. The CDR3 here is CASSSGQGDTEAFF. The CDR3 DNA reads as TGTGCCAGCAGTTCTGGACAGGGGGACACTGAAGCTTTCTTT. The entire variable domain, with the rest obtained from reference TRBV28 and TRBJ1-1, is as follows: DVKVTQSSRYLVKRTGEKVFLECVQDMDHENMFWYRQDPGLGLRLIYFSYDVKMKEKGDIPEGYSVSREKKERFSLILESASTNQTSMYLCASSSGQGDTEAFFGQGTRLTVV.

DNA for the CDR3: TGCGCCAGCAGCCAAGAAATGGTCAGGGGACAGCCCCAGCATTTT. This translates into CASSQEMVRGQPQHF. V and J are TRBV4-3 and TRBJ1-5; maybe TRBD1 (6 bases). CDR3 length: 15 amino acids. The ends were cut back, 0 bases at V and 7 bases at J, with 13 bases in the middle. The germline V gene has CDR1 LGHNA and CDR2 YSLEER.

This chain uses TRBV9 with TRBJ1-3, with TRBD1 as a possible D gene (6 bases). Trimming removed 2 bases at V and 1 base at J, with 13 bases between. The CDR3 spans 16 residues. Germline V CDR1 and CDR2: SGDLS, YYNGEE. The CDR3: CASSVSPDSSGNTIYF. In nucleotides, the CDR3 is TGTGCCAGCAGCGTCTCCCCGGACAGTTCTGGAAACACCATATATTTT.

Only a few counts were recorded for this clone. The chain is built from TRBV11-2 and TRBJ2-2; TRBD2 matches at 8 bases. Trimming at V came to 1 base and at J to 2 bases, leaving 0 bases not matched to a gene. CDR1 and CDR2 from the germline V gene are SGHAT and FQNNGV. The CDR3 sequence is 15 residues long. Written as DNA, the CDR3 is TGTGCCAGCAGCTTAGTAGCGGGAAACACCGGGGAGCTGTTTTTT. It is translated as CASSLVAGNTGELFF.

This clone was seen only a few times. The rearrangement links TRBV30 to TRBJ1-3; unclear D gene. The CDR3 consists of 13 residues. CDR1 and CDR2 from the germline V gene are GTSNPN and SVGIG (reference sequence). V was trimmed by 3 bases and J by 3 bases, leaving 9 bases between them. DNA for the CDR3: TGTGCCTGGAGGGCAGTGAATGGAAACACCATATATTTT. The encoded protein is CAWRAVNGNTIYF.

V gene TRBV7-8 combines with J gene TRBJ2-3, with 13 bases matching TRBD2. This CDR3 has 20 amino acids. Trimming took 3 bases from V and 0 from J; bases not matched to a gene: 12. Germline-derived CDR1 and CDR2 are SGHVS and FQNEAQ. Here the CDR3 DNA reads TGTGCCAGCAGCTTCCTGACTAGCGGGGGGCTAACTTCTAGCACAGATACGCAGTATTTT. Translating it yields CASSFLTSGGLTSSTDTQYF.

The chain employs TRBV5-6 and TRBJ1-6; D unresolved. Per germline, CDR1 SGHDT and CDR2 YYEEEE. CDR3 size: 13 residues. V was cut by 0 bases and J by 14 bases, with 12 bases left in between. The CDR3 sequence: CASSLDRSRSLHF. CDR3 coding DNA: TGTGCCAGCAGCTTGGACCGCTCCCGGTCCCTCCACTTT.

The chain links TRBV23-1 to TRBJ2-7; D call uncertain. Being an ORF, TRBV23-1 has a function that is uncertain. This CDR3 has 13 residues. V lost 3 bases and J lost 2, with 8 bases in between. The CDR3 DNA sequence: TGCGCCAGCAGTCAGAACTTCGCCTACGAGCAGTACTTC. Its translation is CASSQNFAYEQYF.